This T cell receptor beta chain was found in a study of cytomegalovirus exposure and HLA in healthy donors. Study-wide results and caveats: The authors later linked a missense DCLRE1C variant to TCR beta V- and J-gene trimming. There were under 200 TCR beta chains listed as cytomegalovirus-associated.

Turning to this clone: The antigen remains undetermined.

CDR3 length equals 15 residues. V lost 2 bases and J lost 5; bases outside the gene matches: 7. The germline V gene encodes CDR1 SGHRS and CDR2 YFSETQ. 13 Jbeta primers and 60 Vbeta primers were used for the PCR. Libraries were prepared by immunoSEQ multiplex PCR; TCRdb keeps only in-frame clonotypes and omits some of them. The repertoire holds 100,000 to 150,000 clones, with approximately 80% as singletons. All the people who gave samples were healthy bone marrow donors. Material: PBMCs. V usage is TRBV5-1 and J usage is TRBJ2-5; 9 nucleotides align to TRBD2. The clonotype originates from a middle-aged woman in good health and CMV-seronegative. CDR3 in DNA: TGCGCCAGCAGCTTCGGCGGGGGGGCAGGGGAGACCCAGTACTTC. Translating it yields CASSFGGGAGETQYF.